The T cell receptor beta chain described here comes from a study of radiotherapy plus CTLA-4 blockade in lung cancer. Study background: Objective responses arose in approximately 17% of patients, and approximately 31% experienced disease control. General study findings and limits: Alongside interferon-beta, early blood T cell clone dynamics were reportedly the best predictor of response. Expansion of tumor-derived TCR clones was observed in blood after radiotherapy plus ipilimumab.

As concerns this clone: Antigen specificity is unknown.

Profiling relied on immunoSEQ multiplex PCR, and the TCRdb table lists in-frame clones only, not all of them. The data show 55,000 to 80,000 clones, with around 87% seen just once and 40% held by the top ten. The germline CDR1 and CDR2 sequences are SGHRS and YFSETQ. The CDR3 is 14 amino acids. V was trimmed by 1 base and J by 1 base, leaving 8 bases between them. Alongside CTLA-4 blockade with ipilimumab, patients with chemo-refractory metastatic non-small-cell lung cancer received focal radiation. The clonotype was recovered from a human donor with non-small cell lung cancer that progressed on radiotherapy plus ipilimumab. V gene TRBV5-1 combines with J gene TRBJ1-1; D call uncertain. Sequences were derived from peripheral blood, sampled from a patient treated with radiotherapy plus ipilimumab. The CDR3 region is CASSLLQTNTEAFF. The DNA for the CDR3 is TGCGCCAGCAGCTTGCTACAGACGAACACTGAAGCTTTCTTT. Variable domain in full (rest from reference TRBV5-1 and TRBJ1-1): KAGVTQTPRYLIKTRGQQVTLSCSPISGHRSVSWYQQTPGQGLQFLFEYFSETQRNKGNFPGRFSGRQFSNSRSEMNVSTLELGDSALYLCASSLLQTNTEAFFGQGTRLTVV.